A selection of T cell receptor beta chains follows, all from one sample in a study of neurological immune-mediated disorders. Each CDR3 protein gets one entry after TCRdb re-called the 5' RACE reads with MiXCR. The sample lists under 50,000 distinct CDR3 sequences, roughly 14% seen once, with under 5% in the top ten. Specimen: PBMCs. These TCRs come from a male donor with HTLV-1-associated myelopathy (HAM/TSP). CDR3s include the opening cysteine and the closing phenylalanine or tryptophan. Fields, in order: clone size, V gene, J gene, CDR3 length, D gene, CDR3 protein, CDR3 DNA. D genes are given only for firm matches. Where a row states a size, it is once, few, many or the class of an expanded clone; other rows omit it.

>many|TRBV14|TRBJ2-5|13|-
CASSQGSQETQYF
TGTGCCAGCAGCCAAGGTTCCCAAGAGACCCAGTACTTC
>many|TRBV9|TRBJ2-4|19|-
CASSQRGRASFVAKNIQYF
TGTGCCAGCAGCCAACGTGGACGGGCTAGTTTTGTAGCCAAAAACATTCAGTACTTC
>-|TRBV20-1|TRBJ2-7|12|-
CRGGSGPYEQYF
TGCAGAGGGGGTTCCGGACCCTACGAGCAGTACTTC
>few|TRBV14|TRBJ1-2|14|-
CASSQARNGRGYTF
TGTGCCAGCAGCCAAGCCCGGAACGGTCGGGGCTACACCTTC
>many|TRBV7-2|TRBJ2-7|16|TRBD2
CASSLGGTSNRYEQYF
TGTGCCAGCAGCTTAGGCGGGACTAGCAATCGCTACGAGCAGTACTTC
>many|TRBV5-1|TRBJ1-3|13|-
CASSLGTRNTIYF
TGCGCCAGCAGCCTGGGAACACGAAACACCATATATTTT
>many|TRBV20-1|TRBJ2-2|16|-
CSAREGAGVNSGELFF
TGCAGTGCTAGAGAGGGGGCAGGGGTTAATTCCGGGGAGCTGTTTTTT
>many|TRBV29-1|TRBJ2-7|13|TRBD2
CSVEGGVSYEQYF
TGCAGCGTTGAGGGGGGGGTCTCCTACGAGCAGTACTTC
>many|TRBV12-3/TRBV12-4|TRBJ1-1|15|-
CASRSGALMNTEAFF
TGTGCCAGCCGCTCGGGAGCCTTGATGAACACTGAAGCTTTCTTT
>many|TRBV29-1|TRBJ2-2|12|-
CSAVWDTGELFF
TGCAGCGCTGTCTGGGACACCGGGGAGCTGTTTTTT
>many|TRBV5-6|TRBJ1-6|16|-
CASSDRMAGRVAPLHF
TGTGCCAGCAGCGACAGGATGGCCGGACGGGTAGCACCCCTCCACTTT
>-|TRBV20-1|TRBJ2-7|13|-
CSARGATRYEQYF
TGCAGTGCTAGAGGGGCCACGAGGTACGAGCAGTACTTC
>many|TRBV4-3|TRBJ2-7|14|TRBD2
CASSQGAGAYEQYF
TGCGCCAGCAGCCAAGGAGCGGGGGCATACGAGCAGTACTTC
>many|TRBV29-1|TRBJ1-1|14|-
CSVEDSGEYTEAFF
TGCAGCGTTGAAGATTCGGGGGAATATACTGAAGCTTTCTTT
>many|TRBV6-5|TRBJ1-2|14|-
CASSYAQGGYGYTF
TGTGCCAGCAGTTACGCCCAGGGAGGCTATGGCTACACCTTC
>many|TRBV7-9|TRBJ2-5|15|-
CASSPPGTNQETQYF
TGTGCCAGCAGCCCCCCCGGGACAAACCAAGAGACCCAGTACTTC
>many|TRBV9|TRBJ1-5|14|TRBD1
CASSQTGDYQPQHF
TGTGCCAGCAGCCAGACAGGGGATTATCAGCCCCAGCATTTT
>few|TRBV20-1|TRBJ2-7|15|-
CSARFPQGVSYEQYF
TGCAGTGCTAGATTTCCACAGGGAGTCTCCTACGAGCAGTACTTC
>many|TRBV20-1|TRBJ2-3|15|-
CSALDQGRGTDTQYF
TGCAGTGCGCTGGACCAGGGGCGGGGCACAGATACGCAGTATTTT
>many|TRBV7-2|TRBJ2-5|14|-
CASSLSRGTQTQYF
TGTGCCAGCAGTTTATCAAGGGGCACCCAGACCCAGTACTTC
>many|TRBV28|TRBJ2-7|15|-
CASSVPSGSHYEQYF
TGTGCCAGCAGCGTTCCCTCCGGGAGCCACTACGAGCAGTACTTC
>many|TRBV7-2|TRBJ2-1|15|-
CASSLARDFYNEQFF
TGTGCCAGCAGCTTAGCGAGGGACTTCTACAATGAGCAGTTCTTC